The TCR beta chain under discussion was sequenced for a study of CD8+CD57+ T cells in acquired aplastic anemia. TCR beta VDJ and CDR3 were profiled, and genomic DNA was the template. TCRdb redid the calling of the reads with MiXCR, one entry per CDR3 protein. Counted here are under 350,000 distinct CDR3 sequences, approximately 58% occurring once; the ten biggest clones make up roughly 1.3%. The CDR3 runs 16 residues. Per the germline V gene, CDR1 is SGHTA and CDR2 is FQGTGA. Trimming cost V 3 bases and J 5 bases, with 16 bases left between them. Flow cytometry had shown expanded CD8+CD57+ cells in the patients chosen for sequencing.

The genes are TRBV7-3 and TRBJ1-4; no firm D call. This sequence originates from a human donor with aplastic anemia. The source material was sorted CD4+, CD8+, or CD8+CD57+ T cells (not recorded which) from PBMCs. CDR3 nucleotides: TGTGCCAGCAGCTTGGGCGGAGCTACCTACAATGAAAAACTGTTTTTT. Protein product: CASSLGGATYNEKLFF.